These 12 T cell receptor beta chains share one sample of origin, sequenced in a study of blood T cell repertoires in COVID-19. The repertoire was sequenced with immunoSEQ multiplex PCR; TCRdb's copy has only in-frame clones and lacks some. The data show some 300,000 clones, more than 70% seen once. The specimen was peripheral blood. The receptors derive from a woman in her thirties who had recovered from COVID-19.

The chain is built from TRBV18 and TRBJ2-1; 8 bases map to TRBD2. The germline gives CDR1 KGHSH, CDR2 LQKENI. The CDR3 has 15 amino acids. V was pared by 3 bases and J by 7 bases, with 8 bases of the junction left unmatched. CDR3 nucleotides: TGTGCCAGCTCACCCCCGGGGGGGGCCACTAATGAGCAGTTCTTC. Its protein is CASSPPGGATNEQFF.

The V and J genes are TRBV7-9 and TRBJ2-6; D is ambiguous. Trimming took 3 bases from V and 2 from J, leaving 8 bases between them. This CDR3 is 15 amino acids long. Per the germline V gene, CDR1 is SEHNR and CDR2 is FQNEAQ (reference sequence). The CDR3 loop is CASSFSDPGANVLTF. The CDR3 coding sequence is TGTGCCAGCAGCTTTAGTGATCCTGGGGCCAACGTCCTGACTTTC.

V and J are TRBV5-6 and TRBJ2-6; D not resolved. CDR3 size: 14 residues. The germline V gene has CDR1 SGHDT and CDR2 YYEEEE. Trimming left V 2 bases short and J 3 bases short, with 6 bases between. This CDR3 is CASSFSVGANVLTF. The DNA for the CDR3 is TGTGCCAGCAGCTTCAGCGTTGGGGCCAACGTCCTGACTTTC. Looking up the rest from reference TRBV5-6 and TRBJ2-6 gives the full variable domain: DAGVTQSPTHLIKTRGQQVTLRCSPKSGHDTVSWYQQALGQGPQFIFQYYEEEERQRGNFPDRFSGHQFPNYSSELNVNALLLGDSALYLCASSFSVGANVLTFGAGSRLTVL.

This sequence joins TRBV28 and TRBJ2-1; the match to TRBD1 covers 12 bases. The J segment lost 4 bases and the V segment lost 6 bases, leaving 16 bases of the junction unmatched. Germline V gene lookup returns CDR1 MDHEN and CDR2 SYDVKM. The length of the CDR3 is 19 residues. The CDR3 coding sequence is TGTGCCAGCAGCACTGGGACAGGGGGCCAAACTGGGGGATACAATGAGCAGTTCTTC. Amino acid sequence: CASSTGTGGQTGGYNEQFF.

Only a few counts were recorded for this clone. This sequence joins TRBV7-2 and TRBJ1-6; D remains unclear. CDR3 length: 15 residues. V shed 0 bases and J shed 7 bases, with 10 bases lying between them. The germline V gene encodes CDR1 SGHTA and CDR2 FQGNSA. This CDR3 is CASSLALTQNSPLHF. CDR3 nucleotides: TGTGCCAGCAGCTTAGCGCTAACACAGAATTCACCCCTCCACTTT.

This sequence joins TRBV6-6 and TRBJ1-1, with 10 bases that match TRBD1. The CDR3 runs 19 residues. Germline lookup yields CDR1 MNHNY and CDR2 SVGAGI (reference sequence). V was pared by 6 bases and J by 3 bases, with 19 bases of the junction left unmatched. The DNA for the CDR3 is TGTGCCAGCAGCTTGTCCCTCCCGACAGGGGGCATAGGCGACACTGAAGCTTTCTTT. Residues: CASSLSLPTGGIGDTEAFF.

V gene TRBV18 combines with J gene TRBJ1-4; the match to TRBD1 covers 9 bases. CDR1 and CDR2 (germline): KGHSH, LQKENI. This CDR3 has 14 residues. V lost 3 bases and J lost 5; bases outside the gene matches: 1. The CDR3 here is CASSPGTGNEKLFF. The DNA for the CDR3 is TGTGCCAGCTCACCCGGGACAGGGAATGAAAAACTGTTTTTT.

The chain carries TRBV28 and TRBJ1-5, with 7 nucleotides matching TRBD1. Per germline, CDR1 MDHEN and CDR2 SYDVKM. Trimming removed 4 bases from V and 6 bases from J; junction bases left unmatched: 6. CDR3 length: 14 residues. This CDR3 reads CASSYQTGSQPQHF. The CDR3 DNA reads TGTGCCAGCAGTTACCAGACAGGGTCTCAGCCCCAGCATTTT. Filled out from reference TRBV28 and TRBJ1-5, the complete variable domain reads DVKVTQSSRYLVKRTGEKVFLECVQDMDHENMFWYRQDPGLGLRLIYFSYDVKMKEKGDIPEGYSVSREKKERFSLILESASTNQTSMYLCASSYQTGSQPQHFGDGTRLSIL.

The chain recombines TRBV6-5 with TRBJ1-5, with D uncertain. The V and J ends lost 10 bases and 0 bases respectively, with 13 bases between them. The germline CDR1 and CDR2 sequences are MNHEY and SVGAGI. The CDR3 loop spans 14 amino acids. CDR3 in DNA: TGTGCCACAAGACTAAGCCATAGCAATCAGCCCCAGCATTTT. Translation: CATRLSHSNQPQHF.

The sample holds a few counts of this clone. This sequence joins TRBV6-5 and TRBJ2-7, with TRBD1 matching 7 bases. The length of the CDR3 is 14 residues. V was pared by 8 bases and J by 5 bases, with 12 bases of the junction left unmatched. Germline loops: CDR1 MNHEY, CDR2 SVGAGI. The CDR3 sequence: CASAVGGRENEQYF. The CDR3 bases are TGTGCCAGCGCTGTAGGGGGCAGAGAGAACGAGCAGTACTTC.

The chain's CDR3 is CASSEAGGQISEQFF. The CDR3 DNA reads TGTGCCAGCAGTGAGGCGGGGGGCCAAATCAGCGAGCAGTTCTTC. V usage is TRBV2 and J usage is TRBJ2-1, with 8 bases aligning to TRBD2. This CDR3 contains 15 residues. V lost 3 bases to trimming and J lost 10 bases; unmatched junction nucleotides: 11. Germline values: CDR1 SNHLY, CDR2 FYNNEI.

This chain uses TRBV28 with TRBJ2-2; no firm D call. From germline, CDR1 is MDHEN and CDR2 SYDVKM. Trimming cost V 3 bases and J 2 bases, with 10 bases left between them. The CDR3 has 15 amino acids. The CDR3 sequence: CASSFPRGNTGELFF. The DNA for the CDR3 is TGTGCCAGCAGTTTCCCCCGCGGCAACACCGGGGAGCTGTTTTTT.